The sample holds a few counts of the clone carrying this TCR beta chain. CDR1 and CDR2 (germline): LGHNA, YSLEER. CDR3 length: 14 residues. The V end was cut by 0 bases, the J end by 10 bases, with 14 bases between. Per-sample yields of isolated PBMCs were at least 6.5 million. Samples each had at least 5 micrograms of total RNA extracted. These data come from a study of blood T cells in healthy people across ages. Using a J-beta primer mix together with a sample-barcoded 5' primer, a second PCR was run for about 6 to 11 cycles. Every cDNA molecule bore a tag from a template-switch adaptor containing 12 random nucleotides. TCRdb reanalysed the 5' RACE reads using MiXCR and keeps one entry per CDR3 protein. The sample shows about 1.8 million distinct CDR3 sequences, about 49% of them seen only once.

The origin of this receptor is a woman aged 40-49 years in good health. V is TRBV4-3 and J is TRBJ2-3; D perhaps matches TRBD2 (6 bases). Material: blood. The CDR3 reads CASSQDGRRTPQYF. The CDR3, as DNA: TGCGCCAGCAGCCAAGATGGGAGGAGGACGCCGCAGTATTTT.